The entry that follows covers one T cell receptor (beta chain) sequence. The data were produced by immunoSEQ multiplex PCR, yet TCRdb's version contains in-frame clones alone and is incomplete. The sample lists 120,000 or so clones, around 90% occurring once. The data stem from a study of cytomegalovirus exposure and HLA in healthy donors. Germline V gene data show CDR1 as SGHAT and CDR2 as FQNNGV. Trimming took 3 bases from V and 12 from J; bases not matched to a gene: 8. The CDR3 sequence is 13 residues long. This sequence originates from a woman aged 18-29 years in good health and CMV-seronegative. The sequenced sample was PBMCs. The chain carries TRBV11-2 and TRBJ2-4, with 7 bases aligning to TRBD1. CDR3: CASSLPGGPHQYF. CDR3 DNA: TGTGCCAGCAGCTTGCCAGGGGGTCCGCATCAGTACTTC. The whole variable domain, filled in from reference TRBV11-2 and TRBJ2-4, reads EAGVAQSPRYKIIEKRQSVAFWCNPISGHATLYWYQQILGQGPKLLIQFQNNGVVDDSQLPKDRFSAERLKGVDSTLKIQPAKLEDSAVYLCASSLPGGPHQYFGAGTRLSVL.